The present TCR beta chain was sequenced within a study of blood T cell repertoires in COVID-19. In the study overall: Both acute and convalescent COVID-19 samples were obtained from the United States, Italy and Spain.

Trimming left V 0 bases short and J 0 bases short, with 13 bases between. The CDR3 sequence is 16 residues long. CDR1 is SGHNT and CDR2 is YYREEE in the germline V gene (reference sequence). In terms of age and location, participants ranged from roughly 18 to 89 years and lived in about two dozen US areas. Cohorts were assigned according to the clinical history that participants reported. TCRdb's copy holds only in-frame clones and misses some; the assay was immunoSEQ multiplex PCR. There are about 180,000 clones in the sample; 80% occur only once, and roughly an eighth lies in the top ten. The sequenced sample consisted of PBMCs or T cells enriched from blood (not recorded which). V gene TRBV5-4 combines with J gene TRBJ2-7; weak D call: TRBD2 (6 bases). This clonotype originated in a man aged 60-69 years who had been exposed to COVID-19. CDR3 sequence reads: CASSLAPPSASYEQYF. Here the CDR3 DNA reads TGTGCCAGCAGCTTGGCCCCTCCTAGCGCCTCCTACGAGCAGTACTTC.